The source of this TCR beta chain is a study of identical twins. This CDR3 contains 12 residues. Trimming took off 3 bases at V and 2 bases at J, with 4 bases between the two ends. Germline V lookup: CDR1 SGHNT, CDR2 YENEEA. This clonotype was detected ten times or more. With no exceptions, donors were healthy Caucasians. Each CDR3 protein is one row after TCRdb ran MiXCR on the 5' RACE reads. This sample has about 530,000 distinct CDR3 sequences; approximately 20% occur once, and the top ten carry more than 0.4%. The sample was also linked to a second study, of yellow fever vaccine responses in identical twins.

The sample comprised CD4+ T cells sorted from blood. This receptor was taken from a woman aged 18-29 years in good health. This rearrangement joins TRBV11-3 to TRBJ2-5; D gene uncertain. The CDR3 sequence is CASSFGQETQYF. The CDR3 bases are TGTGCCAGCAGCTTCGGGCAAGAGACCCAGTACTTC.